These 10 T cell receptor beta chains originate from one sample sequenced in a study of Tregs in tolerant kidney transplant recipients. Recipients received nonmyeloablative bone marrow transplants from related graft donors, with transient mixed chimerism. Libraries were prepared by immunoSEQ multiplex PCR; TCRdb keeps only in-frame clonotypes and omits some of them. The profile shows about 52,000 clones, about 91% of them singletons. The sample was CD8+ T cells from blood (PBMCs), taken 24 months after the transplant. Receptors were obtained from a human patient who received a combined kidney and bone marrow transplant. Some T cells may be the graft donor's.

CDR3 sequence reads: CAPRAGKAQGSTEAFF. The CDR3 bases are TGTGCCCCAAGGGCCGGTAAGGCCCAGGGGTCCACTGAAGCTTTCTTT. The chain couples TRBV7-7 to TRBJ1-1; possible D gene TRBD1, 6 bases. CDR1 is SSHAT, CDR2 FNYEAQ, per germline (reference sequence). The V end was cut by 11 bases, the J end by 4 bases, with 26 bases between. CDR3 length equals 16 residues.

The CDR3 loop is CASSELGGSPYEQYF. The CDR3 nucleotides are TGTGCCAGCAGTGAACTCGGCGGGTCACCCTACGAGCAGTACTTC. V and J are TRBV6-1 and TRBJ2-7; TRBD2 is a possible D gene (5 bases). Between the trimmed V and J ends, which lost 2 bases and 2 bases, there was a span of 13 bases. Germline values: CDR1 MNHNS, CDR2 SASEGT. This CDR3 has 15 amino acids.

This rearrangement joins TRBV27 to TRBJ2-5; 11 bases fit TRBD2. The CDR3 spans 15 residues. J gave up 11 bases and V 5 bases, and 13 bases lay outside the gene matches. The germline gives CDR1 MNHEY, CDR2 SMNVEV (reference sequence). The CDR3 nucleotides read TGTGCCAGCAGTCTCGGGATAGCGGGAGGGGGAGAGCAGTACTTC. As protein: CASSLGIAGGGEQYF.

The rearrangement joins TRBV28 to TRBJ1-2, with 7 bases lining up with TRBD1. CDR1 MDHEN and CDR2 SYDVKM come from the germline V gene. Trimming at V came to 5 bases and at J to 4 bases, leaving 7 bases not matched to a gene. This CDR3 contains 14 residues. CDR3 DNA: TGTGCCAGCAGTCTTCCGGGACAGTCCTATGGCTACACCTTC. Translation: CASSLPGQSYGYTF.

The chain is built from TRBV19 and TRBJ2-2; D unresolved. Per the germline V gene, CDR1 is LNHDA and CDR2 is SQIVND (reference sequence). CDR3 size: 19 residues. Trimming took off 0 bases at V and 4 bases at J, with 21 bases between the two ends. In nucleotides, the CDR3 is TGTGCCAGTAGTATAGATCTAGGAATAGCCGTAAAAACCACCGGGGAGCTGTTTTTT. Protein sequence: CASSIDLGIAVKTTGELFF.

V is TRBV7-9 and J is TRBJ2-1; 10 bases fit TRBD1. After removal of 3 bases from V and 8 bases from J, the junction contained 7 bases not matched to a gene. Germline CDR1 is SEHNR and CDR2 is FQNEAQ (reference sequence). There are 15 residues in the CDR3. CDR3 protein: CASSFLGQGYYEQFF. The CDR3 nucleotides read TGTGCCAGCAGCTTTCTGGGACAGGGGTACTATGAGCAGTTCTTC.

Comment on this clone: At one boundary the junction diverges from the germline segment, which might be a read error. Other nucleotide sequences from this sample produce the same CDR3. This chain links TRBV2 with TRBJ1-6; D is unresolved. The CDR3 is 14 residues long. The germline gives CDR1 SNHLY, CDR2 FYNNEI. The CDR3 spells CASSARSYNSPLHF. The CDR3 DNA follows: TGTGCCAGCAGTGCAAGGAGTTATAATTCCCCCCTCCACTTT.

The rearrangement links TRBV7-8 to TRBJ2-7; the D is unclear. V was shortened by 5 bases and J by 2 bases, with 7 bases between the two germline ends. CDR1 is SGHVS, CDR2 FQNEAQ, per germline. The CDR3 is made up of 12 amino acids. Here the CDR3 DNA reads TGTGCCAGCAGCCCCACTACCTACGAGCAGTACTTC. This gives the protein CASSPTTYEQYF.

CDR3 in amino acids: CASSLDQGRNYGYTF. CDR3 coding DNA: TGTGCCAGCAGCTTAGACCAGGGCAGAAACTATGGCTACACCTTC. The J gene is TRBJ1-2, the V gene TRBV7-9; D might be TRBD1 (5 bases). The CDR3 totals 15 residues. Looked up from germline, CDR1 is SEHNR and CDR2 is FQNEAQ (reference sequence). Trimming pared 1 base from V and 2 bases from J, leaving 11 bases between.

This rearrangement joins TRBV28 to TRBJ1-1; no clear D gene. This CDR3 region has 14 residues. Germline V lookup: CDR1 MDHEN, CDR2 SYDVKM. V lost 5 bases to trimming and J lost 1 base, with 11 bases between them. CDR3 sequence: CASSPPEANTEAFF. CDR3 sequence (DNA): TGTGCCAGCAGTCCCCCTGAGGCGAACACTGAAGCTTTCTTT.